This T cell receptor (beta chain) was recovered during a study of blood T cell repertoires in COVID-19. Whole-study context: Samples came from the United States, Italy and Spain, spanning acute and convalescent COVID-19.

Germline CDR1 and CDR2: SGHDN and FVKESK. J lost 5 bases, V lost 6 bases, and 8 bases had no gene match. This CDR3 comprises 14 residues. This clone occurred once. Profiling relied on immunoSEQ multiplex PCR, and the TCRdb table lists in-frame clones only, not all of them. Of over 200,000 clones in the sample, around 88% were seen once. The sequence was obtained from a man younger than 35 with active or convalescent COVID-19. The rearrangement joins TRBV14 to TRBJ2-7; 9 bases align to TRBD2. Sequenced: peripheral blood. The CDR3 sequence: CASRRSSGSHEQYF. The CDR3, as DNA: TGTGCCAGCAGGCGGAGTAGCGGGAGCCACGAGCAGTACTTC.